This T cell receptor (beta chain) was retrieved from a study of radiotherapy plus CTLA-4 blockade in lung cancer. Broader study findings: Response, reportedly, was best predicted by interferon-beta along with early blood T cell clone dynamics.

This clone was seen once. The antigen is not known. Assay: immunoSEQ multiplex PCR; the TCRdb copy retains only in-frame clones and omits some. The data contain some 50,000 clones, 84% of them singletons. Trimming removed 1 base from V and 4 bases from J, with 10 bases in between. Germline-derived CDR1 and CDR2 are SGHAT and FQNNGV. The CDR3 extends over 14 amino acids. The V and J genes are TRBV11-2 and TRBJ1-1; no definite D call. The sequencing used peripheral blood, collected from a patient treated with radiotherapy plus ipilimumab. This receptor was obtained from a human donor with non-small cell lung cancer whose response to radiotherapy plus ipilimumab could not be evaluated. The CDR3 bases are TGTGCCAGCAGCTTAGGACGGGTGATCACTGAAGCTTTCTTT. Amino acid sequence: CASSLGRVITEAFF.